This TCR beta chain was recorded in a study of cytomegalovirus exposure and HLA in healthy donors (dated by TCRdb to 2017 to 2019). Study-level background: A later analysis indicated that the 130 or so validation repertoires were generated on the platform also employed for the approximately 700 repertoires of the first cohort. The aim of the study was to test whether cataloging public T cell receptors could identify signatures of past pathogen exposure. Along with the approximately 700-subject first cohort, a separate validation cohort of roughly 110 different subjects was used. To predict cytomegalovirus infection status, the study combined high-throughput TCR immunosequencing, statistical association of individual TCRs with disease status, and machine learning.

Libraries were prepared through the immunoSEQ multiplex PCR assay. The source study handled its data this way. A statistical classification framework was developed to diagnose cytomegalovirus status using the catalog of TCR beta chain sequences. In TCRdb, the immuneACCESS table is reduced to in-frame sequences with V and J assigned. These tables do not hold every clone; where another copy was compared, an unresolved V gene accounts for under half, and the others remain unexplained. Clonal size and the V and J genes are those of that table, whereas D and trimming came from the DNA. This sample is represented by 90,000 to 140,000 clones; around 83% of them were singletons. The top ten clones comprise roughly 4.2% of the sample. Broad study findings and their caveats: The classifier was reported to diagnose cytomegalovirus status with high specificity and sensitivity in both the original cohort and the validation cohort. It was suggested by the authors that the approach could potentially be generalized to other disease states and immunological phenotypes. In the study, around 150 TCR beta chains were listed as associated with cytomegalovirus. The validation cohort had no HLA typing available for a later analysis, so co-occurrence within that cohort was assessed over all 120 or so repertoires. Most TCR sequences were observed very rarely across donors, whereas some public TCRs were present in many individuals. Three of the identified cytomegalovirus-associated TCR beta chains were confirmed in vitro to be specific for cytomegalovirus antigens. Of the cluster scores, roughly 93% were above 0 in a later analysis, which found that TCRs clustered in the first cohort also tended to co-occur in the 130 or so validation repertoires.

The germline V gene encodes CDR1 MGHRA and CDR2 YSYEKL. V ends up 1 base short and J 7 bases short, with an unmatched junction base count of 1. From cysteine to phenylalanine, the CDR3 is 13 amino acids long. Only CDR3 DNA remains: 39 bases, in frame from the first base. Donors formed part of the validation cohort, which comprised over a hundred subjects and was distinct from the first cohort of several hundred subjects. Details on this clone: This clone's antigen is unknown. No base quality values were provided; no much bigger clone lies one nucleotide off.

This TCR derives from a woman younger than 30 in good health and CMV-seropositive. Sequencing was carried out using PBMCs. In this chain, TRBV4-1 is recombined with TRBJ2-1; TRBD2 aligns with 7 central bases. The DNA reads as follows: TGCGCCAGCAGCCAAGTGGGGGGGAATGAGCAGTTCTTC. Its translation reads: CASSQVGGNEQFF.